This T cell receptor beta chain was recorded in a study of chemoradiotherapy in HPV16-positive cancers. Germline trimming cut 4 bases from V and 4 bases from J; bases unmatched to any gene: 5. The germline gives CDR1 SGHNT, CDR2 YYREEE (reference sequence). The CDR3 totals 14 residues. Profiled with immunoSEQ multiplex PCR; TCRdb holds only in-frame clones, not every one. The sample includes 30,000 to 35,000 clones, roughly 75% of them seen just once. To note about this clone: Its matching antigen is unknown.

Broader study findings: Candidate HPV-specific clones and E7-related TCR motifs grew in tumor during treatment.

The receptor comes from a human donor with HPV-associated anogenital cancer. The rearrangement links TRBV5-4 to TRBJ1-3, with TRBD1 matching over 7 bases. This sample comprised blood, obtained from a patient who underwent chemoradiotherapy. The chain's CDR3 is CASSKGGQGNTIYF. Written as DNA, the CDR3 is TGTGCCAGCAGCAAGGGGGGACAGGGAAACACCATATATTTT.